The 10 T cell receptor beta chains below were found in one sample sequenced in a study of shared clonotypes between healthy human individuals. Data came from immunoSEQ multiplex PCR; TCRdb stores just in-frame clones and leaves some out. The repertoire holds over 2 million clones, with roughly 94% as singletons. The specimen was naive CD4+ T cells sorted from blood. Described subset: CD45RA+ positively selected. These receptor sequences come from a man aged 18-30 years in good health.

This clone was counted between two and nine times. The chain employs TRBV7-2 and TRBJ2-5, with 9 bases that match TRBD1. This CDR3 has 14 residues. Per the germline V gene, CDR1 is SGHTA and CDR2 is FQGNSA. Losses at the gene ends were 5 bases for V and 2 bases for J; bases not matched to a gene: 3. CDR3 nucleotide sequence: TGTGCCAGCAGCAAAGACAGGGGGCAAGAGACCCAGTACTTC. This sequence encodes CASSKDRGQETQYF.

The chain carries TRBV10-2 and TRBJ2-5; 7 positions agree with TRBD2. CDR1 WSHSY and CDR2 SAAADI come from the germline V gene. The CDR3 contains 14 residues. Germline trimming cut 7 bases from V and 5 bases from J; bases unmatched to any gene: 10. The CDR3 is CASTLQRGRETQYF. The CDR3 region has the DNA TGCGCCAGCACCCTCCAGCGGGGACGGGAGACCCAGTACTTC.

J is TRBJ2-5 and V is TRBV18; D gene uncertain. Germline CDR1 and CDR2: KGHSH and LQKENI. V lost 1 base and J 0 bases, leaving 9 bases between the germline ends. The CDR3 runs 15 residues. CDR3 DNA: TGTGCCAGCTCACCACGTAGGACGGACCAAGAGACCCAGTACTTC. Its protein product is CASSPRRTDQETQYF.

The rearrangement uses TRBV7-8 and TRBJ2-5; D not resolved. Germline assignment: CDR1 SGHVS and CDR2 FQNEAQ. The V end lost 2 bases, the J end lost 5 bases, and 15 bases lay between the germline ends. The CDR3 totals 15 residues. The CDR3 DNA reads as TGTGCCAGCAGCTTAATCACGGCCTGGTGGGAGACCCAGTACTTC. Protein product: CASSLITAWWETQYF.

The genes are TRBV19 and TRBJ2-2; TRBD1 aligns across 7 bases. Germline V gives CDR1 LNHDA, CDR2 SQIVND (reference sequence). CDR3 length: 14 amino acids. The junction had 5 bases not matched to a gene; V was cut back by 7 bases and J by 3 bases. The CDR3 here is CASTTGQYTGELFF. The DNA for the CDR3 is TGTGCCAGTACCACGGGACAGTACACCGGGGAGCTGTTTTTT.

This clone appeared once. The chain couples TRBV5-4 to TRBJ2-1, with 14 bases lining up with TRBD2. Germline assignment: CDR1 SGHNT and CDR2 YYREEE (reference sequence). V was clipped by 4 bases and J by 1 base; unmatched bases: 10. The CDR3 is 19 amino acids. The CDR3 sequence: CASSTSTSGGAGSYNEQFF. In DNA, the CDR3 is TGTGCCAGCAGCACCTCGACTAGCGGGGGGGCGGGTTCCTACAATGAGCAGTTCTTC.

The DNA for the CDR3 is TGTGCCAGCAGTGATACACGGGGAGGGGTAGGAGAGACCCAGTACTTC. This codes for CASSDTRGGVGETQYF. The V gene is TRBV25-1, the J gene TRBJ2-5, with 7 bases fitting TRBD2. Germline lookup yields CDR1 MGHDK and CDR2 SYGVNS. V shed 3 bases and J 4 bases; nucleotides not matched to a gene: 11. This CDR3 has 16 amino acids.

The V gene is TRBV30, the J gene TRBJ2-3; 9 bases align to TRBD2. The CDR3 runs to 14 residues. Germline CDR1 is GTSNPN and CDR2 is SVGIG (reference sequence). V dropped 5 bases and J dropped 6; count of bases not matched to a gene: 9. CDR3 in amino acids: CAWDRLAARDTQYF. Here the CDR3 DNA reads TGTGCCTGGGACCGACTAGCGGCAAGGGATACGCAGTATTTT.

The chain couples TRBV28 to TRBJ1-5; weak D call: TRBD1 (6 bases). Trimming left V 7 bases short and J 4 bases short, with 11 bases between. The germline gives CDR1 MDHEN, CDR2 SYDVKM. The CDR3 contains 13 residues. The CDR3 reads CASIGTMNQPQHF. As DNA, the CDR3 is TGTGCCAGCATCGGGACAATGAATCAGCCCCAGCATTTT.

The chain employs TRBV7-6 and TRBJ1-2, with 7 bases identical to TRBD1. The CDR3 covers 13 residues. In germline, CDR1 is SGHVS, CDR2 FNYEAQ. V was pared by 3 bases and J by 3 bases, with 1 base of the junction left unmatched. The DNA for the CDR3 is TGTGCCAGCAGCTTTGGGACAGACTATGGCTACACCTTC. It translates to CASSFGTDYGYTF.